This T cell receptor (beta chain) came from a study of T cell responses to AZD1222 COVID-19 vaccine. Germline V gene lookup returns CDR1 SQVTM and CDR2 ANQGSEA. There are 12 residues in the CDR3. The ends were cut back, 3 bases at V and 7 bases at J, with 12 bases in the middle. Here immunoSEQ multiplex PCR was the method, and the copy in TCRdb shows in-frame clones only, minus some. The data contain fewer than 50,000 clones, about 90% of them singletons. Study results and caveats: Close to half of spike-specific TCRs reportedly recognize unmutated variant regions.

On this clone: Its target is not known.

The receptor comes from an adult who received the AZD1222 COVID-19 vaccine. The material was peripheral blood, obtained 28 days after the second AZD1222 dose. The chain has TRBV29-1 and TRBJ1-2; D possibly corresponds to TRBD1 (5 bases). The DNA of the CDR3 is TGCAGCGTTGATTGGCAGGGACCTGGCTACACCTTC. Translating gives CSVDWQGPGYTF.